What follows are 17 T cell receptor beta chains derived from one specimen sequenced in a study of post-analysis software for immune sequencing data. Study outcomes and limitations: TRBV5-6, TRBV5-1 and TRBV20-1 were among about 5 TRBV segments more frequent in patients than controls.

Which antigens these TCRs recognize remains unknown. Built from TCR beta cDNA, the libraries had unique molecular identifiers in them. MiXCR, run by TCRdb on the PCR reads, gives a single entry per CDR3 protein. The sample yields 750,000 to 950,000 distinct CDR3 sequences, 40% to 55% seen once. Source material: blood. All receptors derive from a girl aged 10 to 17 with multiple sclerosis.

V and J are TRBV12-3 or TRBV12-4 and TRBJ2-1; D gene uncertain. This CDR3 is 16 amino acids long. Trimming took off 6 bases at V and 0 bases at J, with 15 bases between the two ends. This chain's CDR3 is CASRETGERSYNEQFF. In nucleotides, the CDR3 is TGTGCCAGCAGGGAGACTGGGGAACGCTCCTACAATGAGCAGTTCTTC.

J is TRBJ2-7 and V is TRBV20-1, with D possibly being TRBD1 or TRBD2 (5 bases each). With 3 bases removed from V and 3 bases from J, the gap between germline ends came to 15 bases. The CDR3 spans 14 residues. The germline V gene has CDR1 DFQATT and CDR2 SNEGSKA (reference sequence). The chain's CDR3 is CSASLGTGLYEQYF. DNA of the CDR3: TGCAGTGCTAGTTTGGGGACGGGTCTCTACGAGCAGTACTTC.

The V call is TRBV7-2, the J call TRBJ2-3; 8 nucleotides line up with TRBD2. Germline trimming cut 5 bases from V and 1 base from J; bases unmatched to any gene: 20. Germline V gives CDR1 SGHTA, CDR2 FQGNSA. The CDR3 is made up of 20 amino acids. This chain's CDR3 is CASSRPSAWAGGGGTDTQYF. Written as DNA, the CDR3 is TGTGCCAGCAGCCGACCCTCTGCTTGGGCGGGAGGTGGGGGCACAGATACGCAGTATTTT.

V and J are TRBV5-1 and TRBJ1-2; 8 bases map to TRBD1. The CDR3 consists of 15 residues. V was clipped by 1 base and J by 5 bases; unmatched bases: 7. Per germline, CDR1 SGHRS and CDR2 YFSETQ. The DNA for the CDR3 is TGCGCCAGCAGCTTGTGGGGGACAGGAACTTATGGCTACACCTTC. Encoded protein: CASSLWGTGTYGYTF. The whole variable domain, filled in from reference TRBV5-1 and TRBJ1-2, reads KAGVTQTPRYLIKTRGQQVTLSCSPISGHRSVSWYQQTPGQGLQFLFEYFSETQRNKGNFPGRFSGRQFSNSRSEMNVSTLELGDSALYLCASSLWGTGTYGYTFGSGTRLTVV.

CDR3 bases: TGTGCCAGCAACACTCCGGGACAGCCCTACAATGAGCAGTTCTTC. Translated: CASNTPGQPYNEQFF. The chain couples TRBV5-5 to TRBJ2-1; TRBD1 matches at 7 bases. Per the germline V gene, CDR1 is SGHKS and CDR2 is YYEKEE (reference sequence). CDR3 length: 15 amino acids. With 6 bases clipped from V and 2 bases from J, the junction kept 8 bases outside the gene matches.

The CDR3: CSASPGTGQGETQYF. CDR3 sequence (DNA): TGCAGTGCTAGTCCCGGGACAGGTCAGGGTGAGACCCAGTACTTC. The chain uses TRBV20-1 and TRBJ2-5, with 8 nucleotides matching TRBD1. CDR3 length equals 15 residues. The V gene end was trimmed by 3 bases and the J gene end by 5 bases; junction bases not matched to a gene: 11. Germline CDR1 and CDR2: DFQATT and SNEGSKA (reference sequence).

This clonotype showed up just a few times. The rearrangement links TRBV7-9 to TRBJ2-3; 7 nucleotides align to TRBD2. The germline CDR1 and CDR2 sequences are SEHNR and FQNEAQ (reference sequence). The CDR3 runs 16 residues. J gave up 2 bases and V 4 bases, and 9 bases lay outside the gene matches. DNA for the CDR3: TGTGCCAGCAGCTCTAGGGAGGGGCTAGTCACAGATACGCAGTATTTT. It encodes CASSSREGLVTDTQYF.

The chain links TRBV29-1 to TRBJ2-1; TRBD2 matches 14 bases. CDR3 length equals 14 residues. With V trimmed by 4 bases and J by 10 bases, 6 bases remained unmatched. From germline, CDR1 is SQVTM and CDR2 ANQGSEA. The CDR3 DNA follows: TGCAGCGTTGCCGGGACTAGCGGGAGAGACGAGCAGTTCTTC. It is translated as CSVAGTSGRDEQFF.

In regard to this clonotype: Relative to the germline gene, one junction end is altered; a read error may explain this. The CDR3, as DNA: TGCAGTGCTGCGCTGGACAGGGCGACAGATACGCAGTGTTTT. Translated: CSAALDRATDTQCF. This chain uses TRBV20-1 with TRBJ2-3; 8 bases agree with TRBD1. The CDR3 length is 14 residues. CDR1 and CDR2 (germline): DFQATT, SNEGSKA (reference sequence).

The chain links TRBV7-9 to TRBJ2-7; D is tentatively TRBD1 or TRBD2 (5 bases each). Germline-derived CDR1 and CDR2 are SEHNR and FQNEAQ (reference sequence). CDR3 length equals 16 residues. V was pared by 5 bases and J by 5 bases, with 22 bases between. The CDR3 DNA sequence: TGTGCCAGCAGCATCCCCACAGGTGGGAGCCCCCACGAGCAGTACTTC. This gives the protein CASSIPTGGSPHEQYF.

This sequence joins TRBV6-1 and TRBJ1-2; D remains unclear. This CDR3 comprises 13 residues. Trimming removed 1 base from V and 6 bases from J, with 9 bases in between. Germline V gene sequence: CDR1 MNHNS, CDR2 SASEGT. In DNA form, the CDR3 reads TGTGCCAGCAGTGAAGAGTACGGGCATGGCTACACCTTC. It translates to CASSEEYGHGYTF.

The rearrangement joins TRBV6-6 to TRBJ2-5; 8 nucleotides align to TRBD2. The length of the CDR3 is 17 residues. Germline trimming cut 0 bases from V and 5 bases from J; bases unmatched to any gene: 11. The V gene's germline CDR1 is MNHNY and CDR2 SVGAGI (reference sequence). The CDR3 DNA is TGTGCCAGCAGTTACTCGTCCCCCGGCGGGGGGCGGGAGACCCAGTACTTC. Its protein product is CASSYSSPGGGRETQYF.

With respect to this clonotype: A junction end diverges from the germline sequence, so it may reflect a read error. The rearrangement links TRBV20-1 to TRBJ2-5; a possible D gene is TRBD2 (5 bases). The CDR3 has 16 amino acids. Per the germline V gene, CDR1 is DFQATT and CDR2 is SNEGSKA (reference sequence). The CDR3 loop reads CSARDPNRGPRETQNF. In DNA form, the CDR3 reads TGCAGTGCTAGAGATCCTAACCGGGGTCCAAGAGAGACCCAGAACTTC.

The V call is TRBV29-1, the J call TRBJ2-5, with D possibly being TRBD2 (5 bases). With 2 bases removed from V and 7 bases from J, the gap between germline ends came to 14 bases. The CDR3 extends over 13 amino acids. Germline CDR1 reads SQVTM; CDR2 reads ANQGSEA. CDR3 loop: CSVESEGRGTQYF. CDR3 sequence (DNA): TGCAGCGTTGAATCTGAGGGCCGGGGGACCCAGTACTTC. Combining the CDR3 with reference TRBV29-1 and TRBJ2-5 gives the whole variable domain SAVISQKPSRDICQRGTSLTIQCQVDSQVTMMFWYRQQPGQSLTLIATANQGSEATYESGFVIDKFPISRPNLTFSTLTVSNMSPEDSSIYLCSVESEGRGTQYFGPGTRLLVL.

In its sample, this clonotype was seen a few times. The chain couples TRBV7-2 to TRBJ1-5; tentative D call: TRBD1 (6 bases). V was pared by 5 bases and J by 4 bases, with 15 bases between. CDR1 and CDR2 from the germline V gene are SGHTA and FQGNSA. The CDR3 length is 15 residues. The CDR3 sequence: CASSGGGRVNQPQHF. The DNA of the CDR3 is TGTGCCAGCAGCGGGGGGGGCAGGGTGAATCAGCCCCAGCATTTT.

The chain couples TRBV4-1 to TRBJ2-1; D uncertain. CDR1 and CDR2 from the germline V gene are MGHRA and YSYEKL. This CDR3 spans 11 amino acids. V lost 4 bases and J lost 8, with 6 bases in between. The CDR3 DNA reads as TGCGCCAGCAGCCGAGGTCATGAGCAGTTCTTC. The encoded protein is CASSRGHEQFF.

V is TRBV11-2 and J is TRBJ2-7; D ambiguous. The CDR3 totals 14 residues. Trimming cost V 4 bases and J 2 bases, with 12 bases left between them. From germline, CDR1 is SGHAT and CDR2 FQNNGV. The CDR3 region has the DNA TGTGCCAGCAGCTCCTTAAGACGGGCCTACGAGCAGTACTTC. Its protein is CASSSLRRAYEQYF.